These 18 T cell receptor beta chains originate from one sample sequenced in a study of control samples from healthy donors and cancer patients. Sequencing was performed with immunoSEQ multiplex PCR; in TCRdb, only in-frame clones are kept and a portion is missing. The repertoire includes roughly 130,000 clones, around 90% of them detected once, and over 2% sits in the top ten. The sample taken for sequencing was blood. The receptors were gathered from a man younger than 35 in good health.

This chain links TRBV4-1 with TRBJ1-5; weak D call: TRBD1 (5 bases). Germline values: CDR1 MGHRA, CDR2 YSYEKL. This CDR3 spans 15 amino acids. Deletions cut 2 bases from V and 4 bases from J, with 12 bases between. The CDR3 here is CASSQTGTGNQPQHF. The CDR3 DNA is TGCGCCAGCAGCCAAACCGGGACGGGGAATCAGCCCCAGCATTTT.

The rearrangement links TRBV6-5 to TRBJ1-1; 7 bases fit TRBD1. From germline, CDR1 is MNHEY and CDR2 SVGAGI. V gave up 7 bases and J gave up 1 base; unmatched junction bases: 9. The CDR3 sequence is 15 residues long. The CDR3 DNA reads as TGTGCCAGCATCTACCGCGGGGACAGGAACACTGAAGCTTTCTTT. It is translated as CASIYRGDRNTEAFF.

The genes are TRBV18 and TRBJ2-2; maybe TRBD1 (5 bases). The germline V gene has CDR1 KGHSH and CDR2 LQKENI. Trimming left V 2 bases short and J 1 base short, with 8 bases between. The CDR3 extends over 15 amino acids. CDR3 region: CASSPGHGNTGELFF. CDR3 nucleotide sequence: TGTGCCAGCTCACCAGGACACGGGAACACCGGGGAGCTGTTTTTT.

This chain's CDR3 is CTSSHSSRARDNEQFF. CDR3 coding DNA: TGCACCAGCAGCCACTCCTCTAGGGCCAGGGACAATGAGCAGTTCTTC. J is TRBJ2-1 and V is TRBV1; TRBD1, the D gene given by the table, was not confirmed from the DNA. TRBV1 is reported as a pseudogene. This CDR3 comprises 16 residues.

The J gene is TRBJ2-1, the V gene TRBV27; 7 bases map to TRBD2. This CDR3 spans 13 amino acids. Germline assignment: CDR1 MNHEY and CDR2 SMNVEV (reference sequence). Unmatched junction bases numbered 7, after V lost 5 bases and J lost 9 bases. Written as DNA, the CDR3 is TGTGCCAGCAGTGCTGGGACTAATAGTGAGCAGTTCTTC. The encoded protein is CASSAGTNSEQFF.

This clone has a single count. V gene TRBV5-4 combines with J gene TRBJ2-2; perhaps TRBD2 as D (7 bases). The CDR3 length is 18 residues. Trimming pared 1 base from V and 6 bases from J, leaving 22 bases between. The germline V gene encodes CDR1 SGHNT and CDR2 YYREEE (reference sequence). The CDR3 sequence: CASSLWGGGPRLAGELFF. CDR3 in DNA: TGTGCCAGCAGCTTGTGGGGCGGGGGCCCGAGGTTGGCCGGGGAGCTGTTTTTT.

This clone was counted once. The chain carries TRBV15 and TRBJ1-5; D not resolved. V lost 1 base to trimming and J lost 4 bases, with 11 bases between them. CDR1 and CDR2 (germline): LNHNV, YYDKDF (reference sequence). The CDR3 is 15 residues long. CDR3 sequence reads: CATSRVVSYNQPQHF. The DNA of the CDR3 is TGTGCCACCAGCAGAGTGGTCAGCTATAATCAGCCCCAGCATTTT.

This chain links TRBV20-1 with TRBJ2-5; D not resolved. V was trimmed by 6 bases and J by 3 bases, leaving 8 bases between them. This CDR3 has 11 amino acids. Germline V gene lookup returns CDR1 DFQATT and CDR2 SNEGSKA (reference sequence). CDR3 loop: CSAKPEETQYF. The DNA for the CDR3 is TGCAGTGCGAAACCCGAAGAGACCCAGTACTTC.

The chain recombines TRBV29-1 with TRBJ2-7; D tentatively reads TRBD1 or TRBD2 (5 bases each). The length of the CDR3 is 14 residues. Germline values: CDR1 SQVTM, CDR2 ANQGSEA. V gave up 6 bases and J gave up 3 bases, with 18 bases separating them. The DNA of the CDR3 is TGCAGCGTCGAAACCGGGACGGAAGGCTACGAGCAGTACTTC. Its translation is CSVETGTEGYEQYF.

The rearrangement links TRBV11-2 to TRBJ2-3; tentatively, D is TRBD2 (6 bases). Per germline, CDR1 SGHAT and CDR2 FQNNGV. V was shortened by 3 bases and J by 0 bases, with 16 bases between the two germline ends. This CDR3 has 17 residues. The CDR3 nucleotides are TGTGCCAGCAGCTTCTCTCACCTAGCGTCTAGCACAGATACGCAGTATTTT. This translates into CASSFSHLASSTDTQYF.

The chain has TRBV6-5 and TRBJ2-3; either TRBD1 or TRBD2 may supply D (5 bases each). The germline gives CDR1 MNHEY, CDR2 SVGAGI. The CDR3 extends over 13 amino acids. Trimming removed 10 bases at V and 4 bases at J, with 15 bases between. CDR3 coding DNA: TGTGCCACGGGGACCGGGGTGGCAGATACGCAGTATTTT. Translation: CATGTGVADTQYF.

The V call is TRBV11-2, the J call TRBJ2-7, with TRBD2 identical over 8 bases. The CDR3 spans 14 residues. The germline V gene has CDR1 SGHAT and CDR2 FQNNGV. V lost 6 bases, J lost 3 bases, and 7 bases stayed unmatched. The CDR3 protein is CASRRSGSHYEQYV. DNA of the CDR3: TGTGCCAGCAGAAGGAGCGGGAGCCACTACGAGCAGTACGTC.

The rearrangement uses TRBV6-4 and TRBJ2-3; 8 nucleotides agree with TRBD1. The germline gives CDR1 MRHNA, CDR2 SNTAGT. With 2 bases clipped from V and 5 bases from J, the junction kept 3 bases outside the gene matches. This CDR3 comprises 14 residues. CDR3 protein: CASSDGQGGDTQYF. The CDR3 DNA reads TGTGCCAGCAGTGACGGACAGGGAGGAGATACGCAGTATTTT.

The chain couples TRBV28 to TRBJ1-1; D uncertain. This CDR3 is built from 15 residues. Germline CDR1 MDHEN, CDR2 SYDVKM. V gave up 2 bases and J gave up 1 base, with 11 bases separating them. CDR3 in DNA: TGTGCCAGCAGTTTACGGGCGGTTTGGAACACTGAAGCTTTCTTT. Amino acids: CASSLRAVWNTEAFF.

The V and J genes are TRBV2 and TRBJ2-2; no definite D call. V dropped 5 bases and J dropped 3 bases, with 7 bases sitting between them. CDR1 and CDR2 from the germline V gene are SNHLY and FYNNEI. The CDR3 covers 13 residues. In DNA, the CDR3 is TGTGCCAGCAGTCTCACTTACACCGGGGAGCTGTTTTTT. Its protein is CASSLTYTGELFF.

The V and J genes are TRBV27 and TRBJ1-3; 7 bases fit TRBD1. The CDR3 extends over 15 amino acids. Per germline, CDR1 MNHEY and CDR2 SMNVEV (reference sequence). The trim removed 6 bases at V and 2 bases at J, leaving 7 bases unmatched. CDR3 amino acids: CASRRSTGTGNTIYF. The CDR3 DNA sequence: TGTGCCAGCAGGCGTTCGACAGGGACTGGAAACACCATATATTTT.

The J gene is TRBJ1-5, the V gene TRBV3-1 (or the pseudogene TRBV3-2), with D hard to call. Germline CDR1 reads LGHDT; CDR2 reads YNNKEL (reference sequence). This CDR3 has 14 residues. V lost 0 bases and J lost 8, with 11 bases in between. The CDR3 region is CASSQDLQPEPQHF. CDR3 sequence (DNA): TGTGCCAGCAGCCAAGATTTACAGCCGGAGCCCCAGCATTTT.

V and J are TRBV4-1 and TRBJ2-2; TRBD2 might be the D (5 bases). Trimming stripped 4 bases from V and 0 bases from J, with 9 bases between. CDR1 is MGHRA and CDR2 is YSYEKL in the germline V gene. This CDR3 contains 15 residues. The CDR3 coding sequence is TGCGCCAGCAGCCCGGAGGCCGCGAACACCGGGGAGCTGTTTTTT. Translating it yields CASSPEAANTGELFF.